This entry is about one T cell receptor (beta chain). The sample originates from a study of cytomegalovirus exposure and HLA in healthy donors. Both 60 Vbeta primers and 13 Jbeta primers went into the PCR. Libraries were prepared by immunoSEQ multiplex PCR; TCRdb keeps only in-frame clonotypes and omits some of them. The sample has under 250,000 clones, about 78% seen once. The CDR3 runs to 12 residues. CDR1 SGDLS and CDR2 YYNGEE come from the germline V gene. V lost 3 bases and J lost 6, with 8 bases in between. The chain recombines TRBV9 with TRBJ2-3; D gene uncertain. The clonotype originates from a woman younger than 45 in good health and CMV-seronegative. Sequencing was carried out using PBMCs. Here the CDR3 reads CASSENGDTQYF. The DNA of the CDR3 is TGTGCCAGCAGCGAAAACGGTGATACGCAGTATTTT.